The 27 T cell receptor beta chains listed next were all sequenced from one sample in a study of monozygotic twins with inflammatory bowel disease (dated by TCRdb to between 2017 and 2020). The library was generated by 5' RACE. Reads for this sample came from an Illumina HiSeq 2500. TCRdb reprocessed the reads and lists each CDR3 protein sequence as a single entry, with no DNA. This sample's table lists over 120,000 distinct CDR3 sequences. In total, the top ten clones hold roughly 1.2% of the sample. Material: blood. The receptors were sampled from a human donor with ulcerative colitis or Crohn's disease, or a healthy co-twin of an affected twin (not recorded which).

V usage is TRBV11-2 and J usage is TRBJ1-1. The CDR3 has 18 residues. Germline CDR1 SGHAT, CDR2 FQNNGV. This CDR3 reads CASSLGVRRGGSVTEAFF.

CDR3: CASSDRGRGSYNEQFF. This sequence joins TRBV25-1 and TRBJ2-1; TCRdb outputs TRBD1, but without DNA this stays unchecked. CDR1 and CDR2 (germline): MGHDK, SYGVNS. CDR3 size: 16 residues. The full variable domain, its missing parts supplied by reference TRBV25-1 and TRBJ2-1, is EADIYQTPRYLVIGTGKKITLECSQTMGHDKMYWYQQDPGMELHLIHYSYGVNSTEKGDLSSESTVSRIRTEHFPLTLESARPSHTSQYLCASSDRGRGSYNEQFFGPGTRLTVL.

The V call is TRBV5-4, the J call TRBJ2-5; TCRdb's D call of TRBD1 is untestable without DNA. CDR3 length: 13 amino acids. CDR1 is SGHNT and CDR2 is YYREEE in the germline V gene (reference sequence). CDR3 region: CASTHRGGETQYF. Full variable domain (outside the CDR3, taken from reference TRBV5-4 and TRBJ2-5): ETGVTQSPTHLIKTRGQQVTLRCSSQSGHNTVSWYQQALGQGPQFIFQYYREEENGRGNFPPRFSGLQFPNYSSELNVNALELDDSALYLCASTHRGGETQYFGPGTRLLVL.

The chain has TRBV20-1 and TRBJ1-4; TCRdb calls TRBD1, which cannot be checked without DNA. Germline V CDR1 and CDR2: DFQATT, SNEGSKA (reference sequence). This CDR3 is 15 amino acids long. This CDR3 reads CSANTGGATNEKLFF.

The V and J genes are TRBV27 and TRBJ1-3; as DNA is missing, the TRBD1 call by TCRdb cannot be tested. Germline CDR1 is MNHEY and CDR2 is SMNVEV (reference sequence). The CDR3 is 17 amino acids. The CDR3: CASSPGQGFFSGNTIYF.

This rearrangement joins TRBV3-1 to TRBJ2-2; TCRdb's D call, TRBD2, is unchecked because there is no DNA. The CDR3 contains 14 residues. Germline V lookup: CDR1 LGHDT, CDR2 YNNKEL (reference sequence). CDR3 region: CASSGTSGRGELFF. The full variable domain, rest sourced from reference TRBV3-1 and TRBJ2-2, is DTAVSQTPKYLVTQMGNDKSIKCEQNLGHDTMYWYKQDSKKFLKIMFSYNNKELIINETVPNRFSPKSPDKAHLNLHINSLELGDSAVYFCASSGTSGRGELFFGEGSRLTVL.

The chain uses TRBV20-1 and TRBJ1-5. The germline CDR1 and CDR2 sequences are DFQATT and SNEGSKA (reference sequence). The CDR3 sequence is 16 residues long. CDR3: CSARGSGPRPWQPQHF.

The chain joins TRBV27 to TRBJ1-1; TCRdb names TRBD1, which stays unverified in the absence of DNA. The CDR3 loop spans 13 amino acids. Germline V CDR1 and CDR2: MNHEY, SMNVEV (reference sequence). The CDR3 is CASYRAWNTEAFF.

J is TRBJ2-1 and V is TRBV5-1. This CDR3 is 13 amino acids long. Germline loops: CDR1 SGHRS, CDR2 YFSETQ. CDR3 sequence reads: CASSLALLSEQFF. The complete variable domain, with remaining parts taken from reference TRBV5-1 and TRBJ2-1, reads KAGVTQTPRYLIKTRGQQVTLSCSPISGHRSVSWYQQTPGQGLQFLFEYFSETQRNKGNFPGRFSGRQFSNSRSEMNVSTLELGDSALYLCASSLALLSEQFFGPGTRLTVL.

The chain uses TRBV7-9 and TRBJ1-3; the D gene TCRdb calls, TRBD1, cannot be checked with no DNA. CDR1 is SEHNR and CDR2 is FQNEAQ in the germline V gene (reference sequence). The CDR3 is 16 residues long. The CDR3 sequence: CASSRQGSSPGNTIYF. Looking up the rest from reference TRBV7-9 and TRBJ1-3 gives the full variable domain: DTGVSQNPRHKITKRGQNVTFRCDPISEHNRLYWYRQTLGQGPEFLTYFQNEAQLEKSRLLSDRFSAERPKGSFSTLEIQRTEQGDSAMYLCASSRQGSSPGNTIYFGEGSWLTVV.

This rearrangement joins TRBV3-1 to TRBJ1-6. The CDR3 has 13 residues. Per the germline V gene, CDR1 is LGHDT and CDR2 is YNNKEL (reference sequence). CDR3 region: CASSQDNPSPLHF. Complete variable domain (other parts from reference TRBV3-1 and TRBJ1-6): DTAVSQTPKYLVTQMGNDKSIKCEQNLGHDTMYWYKQDSKKFLKIMFSYNNKELIINETVPNRFSPKSPDKAHLNLHINSLELGDSAVYFCASSQDNPSPLHFGNGTRLTVT.

This chain links TRBV10-3 with TRBJ2-1. Germline V gene sequence: CDR1 ENHRY, CDR2 SYGVKD. The CDR3 has 12 amino acids. CDR3 sequence: CAISDKTSEQFF.

The J gene is TRBJ1-1, the V gene TRBV28; TCRdb selects TRBD1, and the lack of DNA leaves this call unchecked. The CDR3 is made up of 14 amino acids. Germline V CDR1 and CDR2: MDHEN, SYDVKM. Here the CDR3 reads CASKLGGFDTEAFF.

The rearrangement joins TRBV7-2 to TRBJ2-4; the D call from TCRdb, TRBD1, cannot be confirmed without DNA. CDR1 is SGHTA, CDR2 FQGNSA, per germline. The CDR3 sequence is 14 residues long. The chain's CDR3 is CASSLDVGENIQYF.

This chain connects TRBV7-9 to TRBJ2-1; as DNA is missing, the TRBD1 call by TCRdb cannot be tested. The germline CDR1 and CDR2 sequences are SEHNR and FQNEAQ (reference sequence). CDR3 length equals 13 residues. This CDR3 is CASSRDRDNEQFF.

The CDR3 sequence is CASGLSGGNYNEQFF. The chain couples TRBV5-1 to TRBJ2-1; without DNA, the TCRdb call of TRBD1 cannot be checked. In germline, CDR1 is SGHRS, CDR2 YFSETQ. The CDR3 runs to 15 residues.

This chain connects TRBV5-1 to TRBJ1-6; no DNA is available, so the TRBD1 call from TCRdb remains unchecked. The CDR3 is 14 amino acids. The germline gives CDR1 SGHRS, CDR2 YFSETQ. The CDR3 loop reads CASSLQGSGSPLHF.

V usage is TRBV27 and J usage is TRBJ2-3; without DNA, the TCRdb call of TRBD1 cannot be checked. This CDR3 spans 15 amino acids. Germline V gene lookup returns CDR1 MNHEY and CDR2 SMNVEV (reference sequence). CDR3 region: CASSLSTGPTDTQYF.

The V and J genes are TRBV6-1 and TRBJ2-6; TCRdb names TRBD1, which stays unverified in the absence of DNA. The CDR3 is 15 residues long. Germline CDR1 and CDR2: MNHNS and SASEGT. CDR3 protein: CASSPLVGEVNVLTF.

The chain has TRBV5-1 and TRBJ1-2; the TCRdb call, TRBD1, lacks DNA for checking. This CDR3 contains 13 residues. Germline V gene sequence: CDR1 SGHRS, CDR2 YFSETQ. The CDR3 protein is CASSMPGSDGYTF.

This rearrangement joins TRBV12-3 or TRBV12-4 to TRBJ2-3; TCRdb's assignment of TRBD2 cannot be checked, as there is no DNA. CDR3 length equals 16 residues. This CDR3 is CASSLRLAESTDTQYF.

This sequence joins TRBV20-1 and TRBJ2-2. Germline V gene lookup returns CDR1 DFQATT and CDR2 SNEGSKA (reference sequence). The CDR3 contains 13 residues. CDR3 amino acids: CSARLGYTGELFF.

The chain couples TRBV4-1 to TRBJ1-5. The germline CDR1 and CDR2 sequences are MGHRA and YSYEKL. This CDR3 region has 13 residues. CDR3 sequence: CASSQDEDQPQHF.

This sequence joins TRBV20-1 and TRBJ2-2; TCRdb picks TRBD2, but there is no DNA to check that call. CDR3 length: 16 amino acids. Looked up from germline, CDR1 is DFQATT and CDR2 is SNEGSKA (reference sequence). The CDR3 here is CSATPAGGRNTGELFF.

The V call is TRBV18, the J call TRBJ2-7. The length of the CDR3 is 13 residues. Germline lookup yields CDR1 KGHSH and CDR2 LQKENI. The CDR3 here is CASSPQRTYEQYF.

The V and J genes are TRBV20-1 and TRBJ2-3; the D call from TCRdb, TRBD2, cannot be confirmed without DNA. The CDR3 totals 21 residues. The germline V gene encodes CDR1 DFQATT and CDR2 SNEGSKA (reference sequence). CDR3 protein: CSARDLGLAEFIASSTDTQYF.

The rearrangement links TRBV20-1 to TRBJ1-1; the D call of TRBD1 rests on TCRdb alone, since no DNA is present to check it. CDR1 is DFQATT, CDR2 SNEGSKA, per germline (reference sequence). The CDR3 loop spans 16 amino acids. The CDR3 reads CSASKAGQPMNTEAFF.